The 23 T cell receptor beta chains reported below all come from one sample, sequenced in a study of OX40 agonist ivuxolimab in advanced cancers. Data came from immunoSEQ multiplex PCR; TCRdb stores just in-frame clones and leaves some out. Seen here are 78,000 or so clones, more than 85% observed once, and the top ten hold more than 8.5%. Material: CD4+ or CD8+ T cells sorted from blood, obtained in a trial of the OX40 agonist ivuxolimab. The receptors come from an adult with an advanced solid tumor such as melanoma, head and neck, liver or kidney cancer.

This clone was seen many times. The J gene is TRBJ1-1, the V gene TRBV7-8; the D is unclear. The CDR3 is made up of 15 amino acids. The V end lost 1 base, the J end lost 0 bases, and 9 bases lay between the germline ends. CDR1 SGHVS and CDR2 FQNEAQ come from the germline V gene. The CDR3 loop reads CASSLVHTMNTEAFF. The CDR3 DNA sequence: TGTGCCAGCAGCTTAGTTCACACGATGAACACTGAAGCTTTCTTT.

This chain uses TRBV4-2 with TRBJ1-4; TRBD1 might be the D (5 bases). The CDR3 is made up of 17 amino acids. The germline V gene encodes CDR1 LGHNA and CDR2 YNFKEQ. The V and J ends lost 1 base and 3 bases respectively, with 15 bases between them. CDR3 coding DNA: TGTGCCAGCAGCCAAGGGCCCTCCGAGGGGTCTAATGAAAAACTGTTTTTT. Its translation is CASSQGPSEGSNEKLFF.

The sample holds a few counts of this clone. This CDR3 reads CAWSVGTGGGEAFF. As DNA, the CDR3 is TGTGCCTGGAGTGTCGGGACAGGGGGCGGAGAAGCTTTCTTT. The gene calls are TRBV30 and TRBJ1-1, with 12 bases matching TRBD1. The CDR3 sequence is 14 residues long. CDR1 and CDR2 (germline): GTSNPN, SVGIG (reference sequence). V was pared by 0 bases and J by 8 bases, with 4 bases of the junction left unmatched.

The chain has TRBV5-1 and TRBJ2-5, with D perhaps TRBD2 (5 bases). From germline, CDR1 is SGHRS and CDR2 YFSETQ. V gave up 5 bases and J gave up 4 bases, with 6 bases separating them. The CDR3 is 11 amino acids. CDR3 in amino acids: CASREGETQYF. CDR3 DNA sequence: TGCGCCAGCAGAGAGGGAGAGACCCAGTACTTC.

This chain joins TRBV6-1 and TRBJ1-2, with D tentatively TRBD1 (5 bases). This CDR3 spans 15 amino acids. Trimming shortened V by 5 bases and J by 0 bases, and 13 bases separated the two germline ends. Germline V gene lookup returns CDR1 MNHNS and CDR2 SASEGT. The CDR3 coding sequence is TGTGCCAGCAGTAGGCGGGGCCCCTCTAACTATGGCTACACCTTC. Translation gives CASSRRGPSNYGYTF.

The chain links TRBV4-1 to TRBJ1-4; no clear D gene. Germline V CDR1 and CDR2: MGHRA, YSYEKL. Trimming stripped 4 bases from V and 0 bases from J, with 12 bases between. The CDR3 is 16 residues long. CDR3 DNA sequence: TGCGCCAGCAGCCGAGAACCCGGGACAACTAATGAAAAACTGTTTTTT. The encoded protein is CASSREPGTTNEKLFF.

This clone has a handful of counts. The V and J genes are TRBV19 and TRBJ1-1; 8 bases are shared with TRBD1. The CDR3 loop spans 14 amino acids. In germline, CDR1 is LNHDA, CDR2 SQIVND (reference sequence). The V gene end was trimmed by 2 bases and the J gene end by 4 bases; junction bases not matched to a gene: 3. CDR3 protein: CASSITGGGTEAFF. The CDR3 DNA reads TGTGCCAGTAGTATAACAGGGGGTGGCACTGAAGCTTTCTTT.

The rearrangement joins TRBV12-5 to TRBJ1-5; tentatively, D is TRBD1 (5 bases). The V gene's germline CDR1 is LGHNT and CDR2 FRNRAP. Trimming took 4 bases from V and 2 from J, leaving 12 bases between them. The CDR3 is made up of 15 amino acids. The CDR3 is CASGSPRGGNQPQHF. In nucleotides, the CDR3 is TGTGCTAGTGGTTCCCCCCGGGGGGGCAATCAGCCCCAGCATTTT.

The chain links TRBV5-6 to TRBJ2-2; 9 positions agree with TRBD1. The germline CDR1 and CDR2 sequences are SGHDT and YYEEEE. V trimming: 4 bases; J trimming: 2 bases; junction bases outside the gene matches: 6. The CDR3 is made up of 16 amino acids. CDR3 loop: CASSVHRGRNTGELFF. Here the CDR3 DNA reads TGTGCCAGCAGCGTCCACAGGGGGCGCAACACCGGGGAGCTGTTTTTT.

V and J are TRBV9 and TRBJ2-1; 11 bases line up with TRBD2. V lost 7 bases and J lost 7; bases outside the gene matches: 7. CDR3 length: 14 amino acids. Germline V gives CDR1 SGDLS, CDR2 YYNGEE. CDR3 nucleotide sequence: TGTGCCAGCGTTAGCGGGGGGGCCAGGAATGAGCAGTTCTTC. Amino acid sequence: CASVSGGARNEQFF. Full variable domain (remainder filled in from reference TRBV9 and TRBJ2-1): DSGVTQTPKHLITATGQRVTLRCSPRSGDLSVYWYQQSLDQGLQFLIQYYNGEERAKGNILERFSAQQFPDLHSELNLSSLELGDSALYFCASVSGGARNEQFFGPGTRLTVL.

This clone was observed a few times. V usage is TRBV30 and J usage is TRBJ1-1, with 8 bases identical to TRBD1. J lost 1 base, V lost 5 bases, and 6 bases had no gene match. Germline V gives CDR1 GTSNPN, CDR2 SVGIG (reference sequence). CDR3 size: 14 residues. The CDR3 nucleotides read TGTGCCTGGGGATCCGGGACAGGGAACACTGAAGCTTTCTTT. This gives the protein CAWGSGTGNTEAFF.

In this sample, this clone is medium-sized. The same CDR3 arises from other DNA sequences in this sample as well. The chain uses TRBV4-1 and TRBJ1-1, with no clear D. The CDR3 consists of 10 residues. Germline CDR1 and CDR2: MGHRA and YSYEKL. V was cut by 5 bases and J by 4 bases, with 2 bases left in between. CDR3 in amino acids: CASSGTEAFF. Here the CDR3 DNA reads TGCGCCAGCAGCGGCACTGAAGCTTTCTTT.

The chain employs TRBV6-5 and TRBJ2-5; no firm D call. This CDR3 has 15 residues. Trimming shortened V by 5 bases and J by 2 bases, and 15 bases separated the two germline ends. Germline CDR1 and CDR2: MNHEY and SVGAGI. The CDR3 DNA sequence: TGTGCCAGCAGTAGAGGCGGTTCGTCACAAGAGACCCAGTACTTC. Its protein is CASSRGGSSQETQYF.

The chain recombines TRBV9 with TRBJ2-3; the D call may be TRBD1 or TRBD2 (5 bases each). CDR3 length equals 20 residues. In germline, CDR1 is SGDLS, CDR2 YYNGEE. Trimming removed 0 bases from V and 4 bases from J, with 27 bases in between. The CDR3 loop is CASSVEGTGTADLKADTQYF. As DNA, the CDR3 is TGTGCCAGCAGCGTAGAGGGGACCGGGACGGCCGATCTTAAGGCAGATACGCAGTATTTT.

The rearrangement links TRBV6-1 to TRBJ2-1, with a weak D call TRBD2 (5 bases). The CDR3 contains 15 residues. Germline values: CDR1 MNHNS, CDR2 SASEGT. Trimming cost V 6 bases and J 4 bases, with 16 bases left between them. The CDR3 sequence is CASSLIATVYNEQFF. CDR3 nucleotides: TGTGCCAGCAGCCTTATAGCGACCGTTTACAATGAGCAGTTCTTC.

This chain links TRBV9 with TRBJ2-7; perhaps TRBD2 as D (5 bases). This CDR3 spans 15 amino acids. Trimming cost V 0 bases and J 2 bases, with 12 bases left between them. Germline V gene lookup returns CDR1 SGDLS and CDR2 YYNGEE. Here the CDR3 reads CASSVGEGLAYEQYF. The CDR3 DNA sequence: TGTGCCAGCAGCGTAGGAGAGGGTCTAGCCTACGAGCAGTACTTC.

The chain has TRBV6-1 and TRBJ1-2, with 9 bases aligning to TRBD1. This CDR3 has 14 residues. Trimming cost V 6 bases and J 3 bases; bases outside gene matches: 5. The germline CDR1 and CDR2 sequences are MNHNS and SASEGT. The DNA for the CDR3 is TGTGCCAGCAGCAGACAGGGGGAATACTATGGCTACACCTTC. Protein: CASSRQGEYYGYTF.

The chain joins TRBV19 to TRBJ2-3; the match to TRBD2 covers 9 bases. The CDR3 covers 16 residues. V gave up 1 base and J gave up 4 bases; unmatched junction bases: 6. Germline assignment: CDR1 LNHDA and CDR2 SQIVND (reference sequence). The CDR3 here is CASSIGGGGGSDTQYF. CDR3 in DNA: TGTGCCAGTAGTATAGGTGGCGGGGGGGGTTCAGATACGCAGTATTTT.

V gene TRBV9 combines with J gene TRBJ1-6; 7 nucleotides match TRBD1. The CDR3 contains 15 residues. Germline assignment: CDR1 SGDLS and CDR2 YYNGEE. V dropped 3 bases and J dropped 9; count of bases not matched to a gene: 9. The CDR3 region is CASSGAQGIGSPLHF. CDR3 in DNA: TGTGCCAGCAGCGGCGCACAGGGGATTGGTTCACCCCTCCACTTT.

The rearrangement uses TRBV7-9 and TRBJ1-4; D uncertain. V was shortened by 5 bases and J by 7 bases, with 17 bases between the two germline ends. The germline V gene encodes CDR1 SEHNR and CDR2 FQNEAQ (reference sequence). The CDR3 length is 15 residues. This CDR3 is CASSTTGPVGEKLFF. CDR3 DNA sequence: TGTGCCAGCAGCACGACCGGGCCTGTAGGTGAAAAACTGTTTTTT.

This clone was picked up a small number of times. This rearrangement joins TRBV6-5 to TRBJ1-1; D not resolved. The V end was cut by 3 bases, the J end by 11 bases, with 10 bases between. The CDR3 is 11 residues long. CDR1 and CDR2 (germline): MNHEY, SVGAGI. CDR3: CASSYLGWAFF. For the CDR3, the DNA is TGTGCCAGCAGTTATCTCGGTTGGGCTTTCTTT.

The count of this clone is one. The chain couples TRBV27 to TRBJ2-1; D is ambiguous. V was shortened by 4 bases and J by 7 bases, with 8 bases between the two germline ends. In germline, CDR1 is MNHEY, CDR2 SMNVEV (reference sequence). This CDR3 is built from 12 residues. As DNA, the CDR3 is TGTGCCAGCAGTTCCCCTTGGAATGAGCAGTTCTTC. Its protein product is CASSSPWNEQFF.

This clone appeared a single time. This chain links TRBV27 with TRBJ1-1; D unresolved. V gave up 3 bases and J gave up 4 bases, with 9 bases separating them. The CDR3 has 13 amino acids. The germline CDR1 and CDR2 sequences are MNHEY and SMNVEV (reference sequence). The CDR3 sequence: CASSFGGLTEAFF. CDR3 nucleotides: TGTGCCAGCAGTTTCGGAGGTCTCACTGAAGCTTTCTTT.